The 18 T cell receptor beta chains below come from one sample, sequenced in a study of shared clonotypes between healthy human individuals. CD45RO-negative, CCR7-selected cells formed the naive CD8 fraction, which excluded terminally differentiated effector memory CD45RA+ cells. The protocol was immunoSEQ multiplex PCR, while the TCRdb copy is restricted to in-frame clones and leaves out a portion. The repertoire holds about 2.1 million clones, with just under 95% as singletons. The sample taken for sequencing was naive CD8+ T cells from PBMCs. Receptors originate from a man aged 18 to 35 in good health. Some clones in this sample may be carry-over from other donors' samples.

This chain connects TRBV5-1 to TRBJ2-3, with 7 positions matching TRBD1. This CDR3 region has 15 residues. Germline CDR1 SGHRS, CDR2 YFSETQ. Trimming cost V 0 bases and J 4 bases; bases outside gene matches: 5. The CDR3 coding sequence is TGCGCCAGCAGCTTGGCCGTGACAGGGCCAGATACGCAGTATTTT. Amino acids: CASSLAVTGPDTQYF.

This clone was recorded once. This chain uses TRBV7-2 with TRBJ1-2; D gene ambiguous. The CDR3 consists of 14 residues. The ends were cut back, 2 bases at V and 8 bases at J, with 15 bases in the middle. Per the germline V gene, CDR1 is SGHTA and CDR2 is FQGNSA. This chain's CDR3 is CASSLTKGIGGYTF. In DNA, the CDR3 is TGTGCCAGCAGCTTAACGAAGGGTATCGGAGGCTACACCTTC.

The V and J genes are TRBV9 and TRBJ2-5; a weak D match, TRBD2 (6 bases). The V gene lost 3 bases and the J gene lost 0 bases, with 15 bases spanning the gap. The CDR3 is 16 amino acids. CDR1 is SGDLS and CDR2 is YYNGEE in the germline V gene. CDR3 amino acids: CASSERGTGYQETQYF. The DNA of the CDR3 is TGTGCCAGCAGCGAACGCGGGACGGGGTACCAAGAGACCCAGTACTTC. The whole variable domain, remainder taken from reference TRBV9 and TRBJ2-5, is DSGVTQTPKHLITATGQRVTLRCSPRSGDLSVYWYQQSLDQGLQFLIQYYNGEERAKGNILERFSAQQFPDLHSELNLSSLELGDSALYFCASSERGTGYQETQYFGPGTRLLVL.

V usage is TRBV7-2 and J usage is TRBJ1-2, with 10 bases aligning to TRBD1. CDR1 SGHTA and CDR2 FQGNSA come from the germline V gene. J gave up 2 bases and V 5 bases, and 2 bases lay outside the gene matches. CDR3 length equals 14 residues. The CDR3 sequence is CASSLGQGNYGYTF. For the CDR3, the DNA is TGTGCCAGCAGCCTGGGACAGGGGAACTATGGCTACACCTTC.

The chain employs TRBV27 and TRBJ1-6, with 9 bases lining up with TRBD1. The ends lost 5 bases at V and 5 bases at J; junction bases unmatched: 4. CDR1 MNHEY and CDR2 SMNVEV come from the germline V gene (reference sequence). The CDR3 totals 15 residues. The CDR3 region is CASSPTGGDNSPLHF. DNA of the CDR3: TGTGCCAGCAGTCCGACAGGGGGAGATAATTCACCCCTCCACTTT.

V and J are TRBV27 and TRBJ2-7; 11 bases line up with TRBD2. Germline CDR1 and CDR2: MNHEY and SMNVEV (reference sequence). The trim removed 0 bases at V and 4 bases at J, leaving 5 bases unmatched. CDR3 length: 16 residues. The CDR3 DNA reads as TGTGCCAGCAGTTTATCGGTTAGCGGGAGGGCATACGAGCAGTACTTC. Amino acids: CASSLSVSGRAYEQYF.

The chain has TRBV11-2 and TRBJ1-3; a weak D match, TRBD1 (5 bases). V lost 1 base, J lost 2 bases, and 12 bases lay in between. The CDR3 length is 16 residues. Germline loops: CDR1 SGHAT, CDR2 FQNNGV. CDR3 sequence: CASSLALGEAGNTIYF. Here the CDR3 DNA reads TGTGCCAGCAGCTTAGCCCTGGGGGAGGCTGGAAACACCATATATTTT.

On this clone itself: The sample contains more than one DNA sequence encoding this CDR3. The V and J genes are TRBV27 and TRBJ1-3; perhaps TRBD1 as D (5 bases). V lost 5 bases, J lost 2 bases, and 10 bases lay in between. Germline V gene data show CDR1 as MNHEY and CDR2 as SMNVEV (reference sequence). This CDR3 contains 14 residues. The CDR3 sequence: CASSRQGAGNTIYF. CDR3 DNA sequence: TGTGCCAGCAGTCGCCAGGGTGCTGGAAACACCATATATTTT.

The V and J genes are TRBV5-1 and TRBJ2-7, with D possibly being TRBD2 (6 bases). This CDR3 has 15 residues. V shed 0 bases and J shed 2 bases, with 12 bases lying between them. Germline CDR1 is SGHRS and CDR2 is YFSETQ. CDR3 bases: TGCGCCAGCAGCTTGGCCGCGGGGTTTCCCTACGAGCAGTACTTC. Protein sequence: CASSLAAGFPYEQYF. Combining the CDR3 with reference TRBV5-1 and TRBJ2-7 gives the whole variable domain KAGVTQTPRYLIKTRGQQVTLSCSPISGHRSVSWYQQTPGQGLQFLFEYFSETQRNKGNFPGRFSGRQFSNSRSEMNVSTLELGDSALYLCASSLAAGFPYEQYFGPGTRLTVT.

The chain links TRBV7-6 to TRBJ2-7; 7 positions agree with TRBD1. The ends lost 2 bases at V and 0 bases at J; junction bases unmatched: 4. CDR1 is SGHVS, CDR2 FNYEAQ, per germline. CDR3 length equals 15 residues. The CDR3 reads CASSLSTGLSYEQYF. For the CDR3, the DNA is TGTGCCAGCAGCTTATCGACAGGGCTCTCCTACGAGCAGTACTTC. Full variable domain (outside the CDR3, taken from reference TRBV7-6 and TRBJ2-7): GAGVSQSPRYKVTKRGQDVALRCDPISGHVSLYWYRQALGQGPEFLTYFNYEAQQDKSGLPNDRFSAERPEGSISTLTIQRTEQRDSAMYRCASSLSTGLSYEQYFGPGTRLTVT.

The V gene is TRBV9, the J gene TRBJ1-2, with 9 bases identical to TRBD1. The V gene end was trimmed by 3 bases and the J gene end by 0 bases; junction bases not matched to a gene: 3. The CDR3 has 15 amino acids. From germline, CDR1 is SGDLS and CDR2 YYNGEE. CDR3 in DNA: TGTGCCAGCAGCGGATGGGACAGGGCTAACTATGGCTACACCTTC. It encodes CASSGWDRANYGYTF.

The rearrangement uses TRBV2 and TRBJ2-1; TRBD2 matches 9 bases. The CDR3 has 15 residues. The germline CDR1 and CDR2 sequences are SNHLY and FYNNEI. The J segment lost 5 bases and the V segment lost 2 bases, leaving 4 bases of the junction unmatched. CDR3 coding DNA: TGTGCCAGCAGTGAAACTGGCGGGAGGGACAATGAGCAGTTCTTC. Its translation is CASSETGGRDNEQFF.

This clone showed up just once. V usage is TRBV20-1 and J usage is TRBJ2-1; 7 bases agree with TRBD1. This CDR3 is 11 amino acids long. V trimming: 5 bases; J trimming: 13 bases; junction bases outside the gene matches: 8. CDR1 and CDR2 (germline): DFQATT, SNEGSKA (reference sequence). CDR3 protein: CSAATTGFQFF. CDR3 in DNA: TGCAGTGCTGCCACGACAGGGTTTCAGTTCTTC.

V and J are TRBV9 and TRBJ1-5; D is uncertain. CDR1 and CDR2 (germline): SGDLS, YYNGEE. Trimming took 0 bases from V and 8 from J, leaving 12 bases between them. The CDR3 totals 14 residues. In DNA, the CDR3 is TGTGCCAGCAGCGTAGAACCGGGAGTTAAGCCCCAGCATTTT. Encoded protein: CASSVEPGVKPQHF.

The genes are TRBV7-8 and TRBJ1-5; D uncertain. CDR1 and CDR2 from the germline V gene are SGHVS and FQNEAQ. This CDR3 spans 16 amino acids. The V gene lost 1 base and the J gene lost 5 bases, with 15 bases spanning the gap. CDR3 DNA: TGTGCCAGCAGCTTAGACGGGAGCCCCCGGGATCAGCCCCAGCATTTT. Its protein is CASSLDGSPRDQPQHF.

This clone has only one observation. The V call is TRBV5-8, the J call TRBJ1-2; 8 positions match TRBD1. CDR1 SGHTS and CDR2 YDEGEE come from the germline V gene. V trimming: 1 base; J trimming: 8 bases; junction bases outside the gene matches: 7. The CDR3 has 14 amino acids. CDR3 sequence (DNA): TGTGCCAGCAGCTTGCCAGGGGGCGCGGAAGGCTACACCTTC. It codes for CASSLPGGAEGYTF. Full variable domain (rest looked up from reference TRBV5-8 and TRBJ1-2): EAGVTQSPTHLIKTRGQQATLRCSPISGHTSVYWYQQALGLGLQFLLWYDEGEERNRGNFPPRFSGRQFPNYSSELNVNALELEDSALYLCASSLPGGAEGYTFGSGTRLTVV.

V usage is TRBV5-6 and J usage is TRBJ2-4; 11 nucleotides line up with TRBD2. Germline CDR1 and CDR2: SGHDT and YYEEEE. The length of the CDR3 is 16 residues. The junction had 6 bases not matched to a gene; V was cut back by 5 bases and J by 2 bases. CDR3 residues: CASRGLAADSKNIQYF. The CDR3 DNA sequence: TGTGCCAGCAGGGGACTAGCGGCCGACTCCAAAAACATTCAGTACTTC.

V usage is TRBV9 and J usage is TRBJ1-1; tentative D call: TRBD1 (6 bases). Trimming left V 7 bases short and J 1 base short, with 23 bases between. This CDR3 is 17 amino acids long. Germline V gives CDR1 SGDLS, CDR2 YYNGEE. The CDR3 coding sequence is TGTGCCAGCGGCCCTATCCAACGGGGGCGGGGGAACACTGAAGCTTTCTTT. Residues: CASGPIQRGRGNTEAFF. Drawing the rest from reference TRBV9 and TRBJ1-1, the complete variable domain is DSGVTQTPKHLITATGQRVTLRCSPRSGDLSVYWYQQSLDQGLQFLIQYYNGEERAKGNILERFSAQQFPDLHSELNLSSLELGDSALYFCASGPIQRGRGNTEAFFGQGTRLTVV.